The rows below give T cell receptor beta chains drawn from one sample of a study of T cells in Graves' hyperthyroidism and ophthalmopathy. A single record per CDR3 protein comes from TCRdb applying MiXCR to the multiplex PCR reads. Found here are almost 50,000 distinct CDR3 sequences, roughly 56% of them singletons; the top ten hold about 34%. The sample was peripheral blood or thyroid tissue (not recorded which). All receptors derive from a man between 18 and 29 years old with Graves' hyperthyroidism. Both conserved end residues are part of each CDR3. D genes are given only for firm matches. For some rows the clone size is stated as once, few or many, or as a class when expanded; others skip it.

CDR3 protein	CDR3 DNA	clone size	V gene	J gene	D gene
CASSSLQDRSSYNSPLHF	TGTGCCAGCAGTTCCCTCCAGGACAGGAGCTCCTATAATTCACCCCTCCACTTT	once	TRBV12-3/TRBV12-4	TRBJ1-6	TRBD1
CSARRVNTEAFF	TGCAGTGCTAGAAGAGTAAACACTGAAGCTTTCTTT	many	TRBV20-1	TRBJ1-1	NA
CASSTAPGEKPFF	TGTGCCAGCAGTACCGCCCCGGGAGAAAAACCTTTTTTT	many	TRBV6-6	TRBJ1-4	NA
CASSSQGDRDEKLFF	TGTGCCAGCAGTTCACAGGGGGATAGGGATGAAAAACTGTTTTTT	many	TRBV6-5	TRBJ1-4	TRBD1
CASSLVQGAGANVLTF	TGCGCCAGCAGCTTGGTTCAGGGGGCTGGGGCCAACGTCCTGACTTTC	NA	TRBV5-1	TRBJ2-6	TRBD1
CSARDQLWEQYF	TGCAGTGCTAGAGATCAGTTGTGGGAGCAGTACTTC	many	TRBV20-1	TRBJ2-7	NA
CASSSTYGGELFF	TGTGCCAGCAGTTCTACCTACGGCGGGGAGCTGTTTTTT	NA	TRBV12-3/TRBV12-4	TRBJ2-2	NA
CASSFIQGSTDTQYF	TGTGCCAGCAGCTTTATTCAGGGAAGCACAGATACGCAGTATTTT	many	TRBV7-2	TRBJ2-3	NA
CASSLGGTSLAQETQYF	TGTGCCAGCAGCTTGGGCGGGACTAGCTTGGCTCAAGAGACCCAGTACTTC	many	TRBV5-8	TRBJ2-5	TRBD2
CASSLEGLAGGETQYF	TGTGCCAGCAGTTTAGAGGGACTAGCGGGAGGAGAGACCCAGTACTTC	many	TRBV12-3/TRBV12-4	TRBJ2-5	TRBD2
CASSAQTGRGGGYTF	TGTGCCAGCAGCGCCCAGACCGGGAGAGGTGGAGGCTACACCTTC	many	TRBV7-9	TRBJ1-2	NA
CASSERGERNTIYF	TGTGCCAGCAGTGAAAGAGGGGAGAGAAACACCATATATTTT	NA	TRBV2	TRBJ1-3	NA
CAISEDRGRYEQYF	TGTGCCATCAGCGAAGACAGGGGACGTTACGAGCAGTACTTC	few	TRBV10-3	TRBJ2-7	TRBD1
CASSLGRASTDTQYF	TGTGCCAGCAGCTTAGGCAGGGCTAGCACAGATACGCAGTATTTT	many	TRBV7-3	TRBJ2-3	NA
CASQKRGIPQETQYF	TGTGCCAGCCAAAAAAGGGGGATCCCCCAAGAGACCCAGTACTTC	many	TRBV6-5	TRBJ2-5	NA
CSARDRPIYEQYF	TGCAGTGCTAGAGACAGGCCCATCTACGAGCAGTACTTC	many	TRBV20-1	TRBJ2-7	NA
CASTRTGANVLTF	TGTGCCAGCACCCGAACTGGGGCCAACGTCCTGACTTTC	many	TRBV9	TRBJ2-6	NA
CASRGAGAANYGYTF	TGTGCCAGCCGGGGGGCAGGGGCCGCTAACTATGGCTACACCTTC	NA	TRBV12-3/TRBV12-4	TRBJ1-2	NA
CARDGTGNTIYF	TGTGCTAGAGATGGCACTGGAAACACCATATATTTT	NA	TRBV14	TRBJ1-3	NA
CASSHHGTPIEHF	TGTGCCAGCAGCCATCACGGGACACCAATAGAGCATTTT	NA	TRBV7-3	TRBJ1-5	NA
CATSSVGGFDSPLHF	TGTGCCACCAGCAGCGTAGGAGGGTTTGATTCACCCCTCCACTTT	NA	TRBV15	TRBJ1-6	NA
CSADTGGLETLF	TGCAGTGCCGACACAGGGGGCCTAGAAACTCTCTTT	NA	TRBV20-1	TRBJ1-1	TRBD1
CASSQRRQITDTQYF	TGTGCCAGCAGCCAAAGGAGGCAAATCACAGATACGCAGTATTTT	few	TRBV7-2	TRBJ2-3	NA
CATSREQGLGDYEQYF	TGTGCCACCAGCAGAGAACAGGGTCTTGGCGACTACGAGCAGTACTTC	NA	TRBV15	TRBJ2-7	NA
CASTETTGKSGNTIYF	TGTGCCTCAACGGAGACCACAGGGAAATCTGGAAACACCATATATTTT	NA	TRBV10-3	TRBJ1-3	NA
CASSLDSNNQPQHF	TGTGCCAGCAGCCTGGACAGTAACAATCAGCCCCAGCATTTT	few	TRBV7-9	TRBJ1-5	NA
CAISYQGQGAGEQYF	TGTGCCATCAGTTACCAGGGACAGGGGGCGGGGGAGCAGTACTTC	NA	TRBV6-5	TRBJ2-7	TRBD1
CASSFETGHQPQHF	TGTGCCAGCAGCTTCGAGACAGGGCATCAGCCCCAGCATTTT	NA	TRBV7-3	TRBJ1-5	TRBD1
CAIGSDRGAPHEQYF	TGTGCCATCGGTTCGGACAGGGGAGCTCCCCACGAGCAGTACTTC	few	TRBV10-3	TRBJ2-7	TRBD1
CASSLDGSLYEQYF	TGTGCCAGCAGCTTGGACGGGAGTCTCTACGAGCAGTACTTC	many	TRBV5-8	TRBJ2-7	NA
CASRDNQPTRGKLFF	TGTGCCAGCAGAGACAACCAACCTACACGGGGAAAACTGTTTTTT	NA	TRBV6-1	TRBJ1-4	NA
CASSQNEGQGTHYGYTF	TGCGCCAGCAGCCAAAACGAAGGACAGGGGACACACTATGGCTACACCTTC	NA	TRBV4-1	TRBJ1-2	TRBD1